These 18 T cell receptor beta chains share one sample of origin, sequenced in a study of OX40 agonist ivuxolimab in advanced cancers. Libraries were prepared by immunoSEQ multiplex PCR; TCRdb keeps only in-frame clonotypes and omits some of them. The profile shows under 100,000 clones, under 85% of them singletons. The input for sequencing was CD4+ or CD8+ T cells sorted from blood, taken in a trial of the OX40 agonist ivuxolimab. The receptors stem from an adult with an advanced solid tumor such as melanoma, head and neck, liver or kidney cancer.

The gene calls are TRBV5-1 and TRBJ2-5, with 7 bases identical to TRBD1. The ends lost 0 bases at V and 2 bases at J; junction bases unmatched: 1. The CDR3 contains 14 residues. Germline CDR1 SGHRS, CDR2 YFSETQ. The CDR3 coding sequence is TGCGCCAGCAGCTTGGCGGGACAGCAAGAGACCCAGTACTTC. As protein: CASSLAGQQETQYF.

This clone was seen only once. This chain uses TRBV23-1 with TRBJ1-1, with unresolved D. TRBV23-1 is designated an ORF whose function remains uncertain. The CDR3 runs 15 residues. V lost 6 bases, J lost 3 bases, and 17 bases lay in between. In nucleotides, the CDR3 is TGCGCCAGCAGCCAGTACGCCGCTACTTACACTGAAGCTTTCTTT. It encodes CASSQYAATYTEAFF.

J is TRBJ2-7 and V is TRBV4-1, with 10 positions matching TRBD1. The CDR3 is 14 amino acids. CDR1 is MGHRA, CDR2 YSYEKL, per germline. V was clipped by 1 base and J by 6 bases; unmatched bases: 3. The CDR3 DNA is TGCGCCAGCAGCCAAGCGGGGACAGGGGCCGAGCAGTACTTC. Encoded protein: CASSQAGTGAEQYF.

This chain uses TRBV13 with TRBJ2-1; 8 bases line up with TRBD2. This CDR3 has 16 amino acids. In germline, CDR1 is PRHDT, CDR2 FYEKMQ (reference sequence). Losses at the gene ends were 10 bases for V and 6 bases for J; bases not matched to a gene: 17. CDR3 residues: CAIPQGGARGGNEQFF. The CDR3 bases are TGTGCCATCCCTCAGGGCGGGGCCCGGGGGGGCAATGAGCAGTTCTTC.

This chain links TRBV7-2 with TRBJ1-2; D is perhaps TRBD1 (6 bases). This CDR3 spans 12 amino acids. From germline, CDR1 is SGHTA and CDR2 FQGNSA. The CDR3 spells CAAGGGDYGYTF. The CDR3 nucleotides read TGTGCGGCGGGAGGGGGAGACTATGGCTACACCTTC. The full variable domain, rest sourced from reference TRBV7-2 and TRBJ1-2, is GAGVSQSPSNKVTEKGKDVELRCDPISGHTALYWYRQSLGQGLEFLIYFQGNSAPDKSGLPSDRFSAERTGGSVSTLTIQRTQQEDSAVYLCAAGGGDYGYTFGSGTRLTVV.

The chain couples TRBV7-2 to TRBJ2-1; no clear D gene. Germline CDR1 reads SGHTA; CDR2 reads FQGNSA. Between the trimmed V and J ends, which lost 4 bases and 0 bases, there was a span of 19 bases. This CDR3 has 18 amino acids. CDR3 nucleotide sequence: TGTGCCAGCAGCTCCCCACGGTCGGGTCTAAGCTCCTACAATGAGCAGTTCTTC. As protein: CASSSPRSGLSSYNEQFF. The variable domain in full, completed from reference TRBV7-2 and TRBJ2-1, reads GAGVSQSPSNKVTEKGKDVELRCDPISGHTALYWYRQSLGQGLEFLIYFQGNSAPDKSGLPSDRFSAERTGGSVSTLTIQRTQQEDSAVYLCASSSPRSGLSSYNEQFFGPGTRLTVL.

The J gene is TRBJ2-7, the V gene TRBV4-1; D is undetermined. Germline loops: CDR1 MGHRA, CDR2 YSYEKL. The CDR3 sequence is 15 residues long. Deletions cut 1 base from V and 0 bases from J, with 10 bases between. CDR3 protein: CASSQGADSSYEQYF. CDR3 DNA sequence: TGCGCCAGCAGCCAAGGGGCGGATAGCTCCTACGAGCAGTACTTC.

The rearrangement joins TRBV9 to TRBJ2-7, with 11 bases fitting TRBD2. Germline CDR1 SGDLS, CDR2 YYNGEE. The V gene end was trimmed by 5 bases and the J gene end by 1 base; junction bases not matched to a gene: 8. The CDR3 consists of 16 residues. CDR3 coding DNA: TGTGCCAGCAGTCCCGCGACTAGCGGGGTTTCCTACGAGCAGTACTTC. Its translation is CASSPATSGVSYEQYF.

This chain links TRBV7-2 with TRBJ2-1, with no clear D. The CDR3 is 12 amino acids. Trimming removed 2 bases at V and 9 bases at J, with 8 bases between. The germline V gene has CDR1 SGHTA and CDR2 FQGNSA. This CDR3 reads CASSLSTLEQFF. The CDR3 DNA follows: TGTGCCAGCAGCTTATCGACCCTTGAGCAGTTCTTC.

This chain links TRBV5-1 with TRBJ2-5, with 11 bases matching TRBD1. The tail of the sequence fits TRBJ2-7 better, so the J call may be wrong. In germline, CDR1 is SGHRS, CDR2 YFSETQ. The CDR3 runs to 15 residues. CDR3 nucleotide sequence: TGCGCCAGCAGCTTGGGGACAGGGGGCTCGTACGAGCAGTACTTC. Translated, it gives CASSLGTGGSYEQYF.

The chain has TRBV11-3 and TRBJ2-3; 9 bases agree with TRBD2. Losses at the gene ends were 5 bases for V and 5 bases for J; bases not matched to a gene: 5. CDR3 length: 14 residues. The germline CDR1 and CDR2 sequences are SGHNT and YENEEA. The CDR3 DNA follows: TGTGCCAGCAGCCCCTCGACTAGCGGAGATACGCAGTATTTT. Its protein product is CASSPSTSGDTQYF.

V and J are TRBV7-9 and TRBJ2-7; 8 bases line up with TRBD1. V trimming: 5 bases; J trimming: 2 bases; junction bases outside the gene matches: 5. CDR3 length: 14 residues. Germline V gene data show CDR1 as SEHNR and CDR2 as FQNEAQ (reference sequence). CDR3 nucleotides: TGTGCCAGCAGCCCCCGGACAGGGCCCTACGAGCAGTACTTC. It yields the protein CASSPRTGPYEQYF.

For the CDR3, the DNA is TGCGCCAGCAGTCAGGACAGGCACACAGATACGCAGTATTTT. It yields the protein CASSQDRHTDTQYF. This sequence joins TRBV5-1 and TRBJ2-3; 7 bases fit TRBD1. CDR3 size: 14 residues. With 5 bases clipped from V and 2 bases from J, the junction kept 5 bases outside the gene matches. The V gene's germline CDR1 is SGHRS and CDR2 YFSETQ.

The sample holds a few counts of this clone. The chain combines TRBV18 with TRBJ1-2, with TRBD1 matching 9 bases. V shed 6 bases and J 4 bases; nucleotides not matched to a gene: 9. CDR1 and CDR2 (germline): KGHSH, LQKENI. The CDR3 loop spans 15 amino acids. The CDR3 region has the DNA TGTGCCAGCTCCCCTGGGACAGGGAACGCCTATGGCTACACCTTC. Its protein is CASSPGTGNAYGYTF.

The V gene is TRBV2, the J gene TRBJ2-2; D gene unclear. The CDR3 has 15 residues. Trimming shortened V by 2 bases and J by 5 bases, and 12 bases separated the two germline ends. CDR1 SNHLY and CDR2 FYNNEI come from the germline V gene. CDR3: CASSERRQLTGELFF. In DNA form, the CDR3 reads TGTGCCAGCAGTGAAAGAAGGCAGCTAACCGGGGAGCTGTTTTTT.

The V and J genes are TRBV5-1 and TRBJ2-1, with a weak D call TRBD2 (6 bases). This CDR3 has 15 amino acids. With 4 bases removed from V and 5 bases from J, the gap between germline ends came to 16 bases. The V gene's germline CDR1 is SGHRS and CDR2 YFSETQ. Here the CDR3 DNA reads TGCGCCAGCAGCCTGGGGACTTTTCTCGACAATGAGCAGTTCTTC. It is translated as CASSLGTFLDNEQFF.

The chain recombines TRBV5-8 with TRBJ2-5, with 14 bases lining up with TRBD2. CDR1 is SGHTS, CDR2 YDEGEE, per germline. This CDR3 is 17 amino acids long. J was trimmed by 4 bases and V by 5 bases; bases with no gene match: 10. CDR3 sequence (DNA): TGTGCCAGCAGTCTGGGACTAGCGGGGGTGGATGGAGAGACCCAGTACTTC. Amino acid sequence: CASSLGLAGVDGETQYF.

V and J are TRBV6-5 and TRBJ1-1, with D tentatively TRBD1 (5 bases). The CDR3 has 13 amino acids. Trimming removed 0 bases from V and 11 bases from J, with 13 bases in between. Germline V CDR1 and CDR2: MNHEY, SVGAGI. CDR3 bases: TGTGCCAGCAGTTACTCGAATGAAGGGGAGGCTTTCTTT. Protein product: CASSYSNEGEAFF.